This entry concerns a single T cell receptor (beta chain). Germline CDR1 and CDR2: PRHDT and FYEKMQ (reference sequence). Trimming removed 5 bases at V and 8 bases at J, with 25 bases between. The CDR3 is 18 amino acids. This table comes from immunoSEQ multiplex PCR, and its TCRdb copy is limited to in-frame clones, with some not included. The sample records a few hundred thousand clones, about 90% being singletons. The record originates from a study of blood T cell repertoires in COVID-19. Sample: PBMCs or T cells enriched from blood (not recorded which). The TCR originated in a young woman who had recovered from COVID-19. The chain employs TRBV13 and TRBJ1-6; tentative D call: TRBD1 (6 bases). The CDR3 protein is CASSPTIHRQAAYSPLHF. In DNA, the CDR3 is TGTGCCAGCAGCCCTACTATCCATAGACAGGCCGCTTATTCACCCCTCCACTTT.